Following are 16 T cell receptor beta chains from one sample sequenced in a study of blood T cell repertoires in COVID-19. TCRdb keeps only in-frame clones here, not all; method: immunoSEQ multiplex PCR. Found here are about 110,000 clones, more than 75% of them singletons; the top ten hold less than 3.5%. Sequenced input: peripheral blood. Every receptor here comes from a woman between 50 and 59 years old with acute or convalescent COVID-19.

V is TRBV7-2 and J is TRBJ1-5; no reliable D call. Germline V gene data show CDR1 as SGHTA and CDR2 as FQGNSA. CDR3 length: 14 residues. The ends were cut back, 5 bases at V and 0 bases at J, with 8 bases in the middle. The CDR3, as DNA: TGTGCCAGCAGCCCCCCACTTAGCAATCAGCCCCAGCATTTT. Translated, it gives CASSPPLSNQPQHF.

The chain couples TRBV12-3 or TRBV12-4 to TRBJ1-4, with a possible D match to TRBD1 (5 bases). The CDR3 is made up of 13 amino acids. V was trimmed by 8 bases and J by 4 bases, leaving 11 bases between them. The CDR3 nucleotides read TGTGCCAGCGCGGGGCAGATTAATGAAAAACTGTTTTTT. It translates to CASAGQINEKLFF.

CDR3 sequence (DNA): TGTGCCAGCAGCTTAGACGGGCGGGTCAGCTCCTACGAGCAGTACTTC. Protein sequence: CASSLDGRVSSYEQYF. V and J are TRBV7-2 and TRBJ2-7; the D gene is possibly TRBD2 (5 bases). The CDR3 has 16 amino acids. Germline CDR1 is SGHTA and CDR2 is FQGNSA. With 1 base removed from V and 0 bases from J, the gap between germline ends came to 13 bases.

The chain links TRBV4-2 to TRBJ2-7; the D gene is possibly TRBD2 (6 bases). The germline V and J ends were trimmed by 1 base and 0 bases, with 13 bases remaining between them. This CDR3 contains 16 residues. The V gene's germline CDR1 is LGHNA and CDR2 YNFKEQ. CDR3 loop: CASSQAVGRGSYEQYF. The CDR3 bases are TGTGCCAGCAGCCAAGCGGTAGGGCGGGGCTCCTACGAGCAGTACTTC.

This sequence joins TRBV20-1 and TRBJ2-7; D is unresolved. Per germline, CDR1 DFQATT and CDR2 SNEGSKA (reference sequence). The length of the CDR3 is 10 residues. V was cut by 6 bases and J by 3 bases, with 6 bases left in between. The CDR3, as DNA: TGCAGTGCCGCGAACTACGAGCAGTACTTC. This sequence encodes CSAANYEQYF.

The genes are TRBV28 and TRBJ2-1, with a tentative D call TRBD2 (5 bases). The CDR3 contains 12 residues. Trimming removed 8 bases from V and 4 bases from J, with 9 bases in between. Germline loops: CDR1 MDHEN, CDR2 SYDVKM. As DNA, the CDR3 is TGTGCCAGCTCGCGGGTTTACAATGAGCAGTTCTTC. Its protein product is CASSRVYNEQFF.

This clone was counted a few times. The chain links TRBV15 to TRBJ1-4, with D hard to call. Germline loops: CDR1 LNHNV, CDR2 YYDKDF (reference sequence). CDR3 length equals 15 residues. Trimming shortened V by 4 bases and J by 1 base, and 10 bases separated the two germline ends. CDR3 protein: CATSNSPLTNEKLFF. The CDR3 bases are TGTGCCACCAGCAATAGTCCTTTAACTAATGAAAAACTGTTTTTT.

V and J are TRBV28 and TRBJ1-5, with a weak D call TRBD1 (6 bases). Between the trimmed V and J ends, which lost 2 bases and 6 bases, there was a span of 20 bases. CDR1 is MDHEN and CDR2 is SYDVKM in the germline V gene. This CDR3 region has 17 residues. CDR3 residues: CASSLGGASPLGQPQHF. In DNA form, the CDR3 reads TGTGCCAGCAGTTTAGGGGGGGCCAGCCCATTGGGTCAGCCCCAGCATTTT.

The V call is TRBV2, the J call TRBJ2-5, with a weak D call TRBD1 (7 bases). CDR1 SNHLY and CDR2 FYNNEI come from the germline V gene. This CDR3 spans 14 amino acids. Trimming cost V 4 bases and J 4 bases, with 13 bases left between them. The CDR3 reads CASSGRGPRETQYF. CDR3 sequence (DNA): TGTGCCAGCAGTGGGAGGGGGCCGAGAGAGACCCAGTACTTC. The complete variable domain, with remaining parts taken from reference TRBV2 and TRBJ2-5, reads EPEVTQTPSHQVTQMGQEVILRCVPISNHLYFYWYRQILGQKVEFLVSFYNNEISEKSEIFDDQFSVERPDGSNFTLKIRSTKLEDSAMYFCASSGRGPRETQYFGPGTRLLVL.

This clone was seen just once. The V and J genes are TRBV5-1 and TRBJ1-2, with D possibly TRBD1 on 5 matching bases. The CDR3 consists of 13 residues. CDR1 is SGHRS, CDR2 YFSETQ, per germline. Trimming removed 0 bases from V and 6 bases from J, with 9 bases in between. The CDR3 spells CASSLARVHGYTF. The CDR3 DNA reads TGCGCCAGCAGCTTGGCCAGGGTCCATGGCTACACCTTC.

This chain links TRBV7-6 with TRBJ2-2; 11 bases map to TRBD2. Germline V gene sequence: CDR1 SGHVS, CDR2 FNYEAQ. The CDR3 is 16 amino acids. Trimming cost V 5 bases and J 4 bases; bases outside gene matches: 6. The chain's CDR3 is CASSPLAGGSTGELFF. DNA of the CDR3: TGTGCCAGCAGCCCCCTAGCGGGAGGTAGCACCGGGGAGCTGTTTTTT.

V usage is TRBV2 and J usage is TRBJ1-1, with 7 bases lining up with TRBD1. J gave up 4 bases and V 4 bases, and 3 bases lay outside the gene matches. Germline V CDR1 and CDR2: SNHLY, FYNNEI. This CDR3 is 13 amino acids long. CDR3 bases: TGTGCCAGCAGTGGGACAGGTATCACTGAAGCTTTCTTT. Translated: CASSGTGITEAFF.

This clone showed up just once. The CDR3 nucleotides are TGTGCCAGCAGTTTAGTTCGGCTAGCGGGAGCACGCACAGATACGCAGTATTTT. Its translation is CASSLVRLAGARTDTQYF. The rearrangement links TRBV28 to TRBJ2-3, with TRBD2 matching over 10 bases. Germline CDR1 MDHEN, CDR2 SYDVKM. The V segment lost 2 bases and the J segment 1 base; nucleotides outside the gene matches: 9. This CDR3 has 18 residues.

This chain uses TRBV24-1 with TRBJ2-1; 9 bases are a match to TRBD2. V trimming: 9 bases; J trimming: 9 bases; junction bases outside the gene matches: 11. This CDR3 has 14 amino acids. The germline gives CDR1 KGHDR, CDR2 SFDVKD. CDR3 DNA sequence: TGTGCCACCTCCAACGCGGGAGGGTCCGGTGAGCAGTTCTTC. Amino acids: CATSNAGGSGEQFF.

V and J are TRBV5-4 and TRBJ2-1; 8 bases align to TRBD1. The V gene end was trimmed by 3 bases and the J gene end by 3 bases; junction bases not matched to a gene: 2. CDR1 and CDR2 (germline): SGHNT, YYREEE (reference sequence). The CDR3 loop spans 14 amino acids. This CDR3 reads CASSSGGVYNEQFF. Here the CDR3 DNA reads TGTGCCAGCAGCTCAGGGGGCGTCTACAATGAGCAGTTCTTC.

The chain carries TRBV2 and TRBJ1-6; D gene unclear. The germline V and J ends were trimmed by 6 bases and 9 bases, with 6 bases remaining between them. The germline V gene has CDR1 SNHLY and CDR2 FYNNEI. The CDR3 has 11 residues. The CDR3 loop reads CASRESSPLHF. DNA for the CDR3: TGTGCCAGCAGGGAGAGTTCACCCCTCCACTTT.